This T cell receptor beta chain was identified in a study of blood T cells in healthy people across ages. Extraction yielded at least 6 micrograms of total RNA per sample. This CDR3 contains 13 residues. CDR1 and CDR2 (germline): MNHEY, SVGEGT. With a J-beta primer mix and a sample-barcoded 5' primer, a second PCR ran about 7 to 12 cycles. MiXCR, applied by TCRdb to the 5' RACE reads, yields one record per CDR3 protein. This sample has under 850,000 distinct CDR3 sequences; 35% to 40% occur once, and the top ten carry over 10%. Turning to this clonotype: The junction departs from the called germline gene at one end, perhaps through a read error.

This receptor was obtained from a man younger than 35 in good health. Sequences were obtained from blood. The chain combines TRBV6-2 or TRBV6-3 with TRBJ1-1; 7 bases are shared with TRBD1. CDR3 in DNA: TGTGTCAGCAGTTACAGGGGGAACACTGAAGCTTTCTTT. Its translation: CVSSYRGNTEAFF.